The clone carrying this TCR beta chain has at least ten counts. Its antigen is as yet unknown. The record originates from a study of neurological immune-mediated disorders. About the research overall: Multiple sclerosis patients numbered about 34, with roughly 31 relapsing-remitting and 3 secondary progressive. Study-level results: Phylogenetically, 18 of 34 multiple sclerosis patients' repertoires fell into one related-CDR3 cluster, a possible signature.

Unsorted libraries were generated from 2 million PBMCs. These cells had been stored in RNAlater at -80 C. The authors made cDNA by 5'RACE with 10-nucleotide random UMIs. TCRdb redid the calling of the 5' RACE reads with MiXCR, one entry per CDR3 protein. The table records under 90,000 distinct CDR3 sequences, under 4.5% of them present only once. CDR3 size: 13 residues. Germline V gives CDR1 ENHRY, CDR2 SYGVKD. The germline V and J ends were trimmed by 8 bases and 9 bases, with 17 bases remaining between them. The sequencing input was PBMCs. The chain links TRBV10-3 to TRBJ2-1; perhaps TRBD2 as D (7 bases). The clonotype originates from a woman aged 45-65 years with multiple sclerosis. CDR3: CAIWGGGNFEQFF. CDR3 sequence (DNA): TGTGCCATCTGGGGGGGGGGCAACTTTGAGCAGTTCTTC.